This TCR beta chain is drawn from a study of shared clonotypes between healthy human individuals. Study-level background: Three CD4 naive, three CD4 memory, two CD8 naive and one CD8 memory plate were used per donor.

A CD45RA+ naive subset and a CD45RA-negative memory subset were split from CD4+ cells. In the case of this clone: The antigen is undetermined.

Study-wide findings and caveats: Shared clonotypes across all four donors exceeded non-shared ones in generation probability. Sharing across four donors was highest in naive CD4 (approximately 5%) and lowest in memory CD8 (0.4%).

Produced via immunoSEQ multiplex PCR; TCRdb's table is partial and in-frame only. The data contain about 2.4 million clones, more than 80% of them singletons. The origin of this receptor is a man younger than 30 in good health. Sample: naive CD4+ T cells sorted from blood. The subset: CD45RA+ positively selected.

This CDR3 reads CASSLEVYGTGKDGELFF. CDR3 coding DNA: TGTGCCAGCAGCTTAGAAGTCTACGGGACAGGGAAGGACGGGGAGCTGTTTTTT. J is TRBJ2-2 and V is TRBV7-6; 9 nucleotides line up with TRBD1. The germline CDR1 and CDR2 sequences are SGHVS and FNYEAQ. The CDR3 contains 18 residues. V shed 1 base, J shed 7 bases, and the junction held 13 bases outside the gene matches.